Presented here are 10 T cell receptor beta chains from one specimen sequenced in a study of blood T cell repertoires in COVID-19. This table comes from immunoSEQ multiplex PCR, and its TCRdb copy is limited to in-frame clones, with some not included. The data show around 70,000 clones, 80% to 90% seen once. Sequenced: peripheral blood. These receptors originate from a woman between 65 and 79 years old with acute or convalescent COVID-19.

The genes are TRBV28 and TRBJ1-4; perhaps TRBD1 as D (6 bases). The CDR3 sequence is 15 residues long. The V gene lost 4 bases and the J gene lost 7 bases, with 16 bases spanning the gap. Germline-derived CDR1 and CDR2 are MDHEN and SYDVKM. The CDR3 DNA is TGTGCCAGCAGTTCAACAGGGACGAGTAGTGAAAAACTGTTTTTT. Its translation is CASSSTGTSSEKLFF.

V usage is TRBV21-1 and J usage is TRBJ1-1; TRBD1, the D gene given by the table, was not confirmed from the DNA. TRBV21-1 is listed as a pseudogene. There are 13 residues in the CDR3. CDR3 nucleotide sequence: TGTGCCAGCAGCACCAGGGGTAACACTGAAGCTTTCTTT. This translates into CASSTRGNTEAFF.

The gene calls are TRBV5-1 and TRBJ2-6, with D maybe TRBD1 (5 bases). The germline V and J ends were trimmed by 3 bases and 4 bases, with 14 bases remaining between them. This CDR3 spans 16 amino acids. Germline V lookup: CDR1 SGHRS, CDR2 YFSETQ. The CDR3 DNA reads as TGCGCCAGCAGCTCCACCGTGAGACAGGGGGCCAACGTCCTGACTTTC. It yields the protein CASSSTVRQGANVLTF.

The chain joins TRBV29-1 to TRBJ1-2; D call uncertain. Germline V gene lookup returns CDR1 SQVTM and CDR2 ANQGSEA. The CDR3 length is 15 residues. V shed 5 bases and J shed 5 bases, with 21 bases lying between them. The DNA of the CDR3 is TGCAGCGTTCCCCCAAGAGGCTCCACGGTTTATGGCTACACCTTC. Encoded protein: CSVPPRGSTVYGYTF.

This clone was counted many times. V and J are TRBV20-1 and TRBJ2-7; the match to TRBD2 covers 12 bases. The CDR3 is made up of 14 amino acids. Germline CDR1 reads DFQATT; CDR2 reads SNEGSKA (reference sequence). The V segment lost 3 bases and the J segment 5 bases; nucleotides outside the gene matches: 5. CDR3 nucleotide sequence: TGCAGTGCTAGTGCGGGACTAGCGGGTAACGAGCAGTACTTC. It codes for CSASAGLAGNEQYF.

J is TRBJ1-1 and V is TRBV19; D may be TRBD1 (5 bases). Per germline, CDR1 LNHDA and CDR2 SQIVND (reference sequence). This CDR3 contains 13 residues. The V gene lost 2 bases and the J gene lost 3 bases, with 7 bases spanning the gap. CDR3 DNA sequence: TGTGCCAGTAGTATAAAAGGGGACACTGAAGCTTTCTTT. It translates to CASSIKGDTEAFF.

The chain uses TRBV6-5 and TRBJ2-4, with 7 bases matching TRBD1. Losses at the gene ends were 5 bases for V and 9 bases for J; bases not matched to a gene: 7. The CDR3 consists of 13 residues. CDR1 is MNHEY, CDR2 SVGAGI, per germline. In DNA, the CDR3 is TGTGCCAGCAGTCTCGGGACAGCCGGCATTCAGTACTTC. Protein sequence: CASSLGTAGIQYF.

The chain uses TRBV2 and TRBJ2-5, with D tentatively TRBD1 (5 bases). There are 14 residues in the CDR3. V was pared by 5 bases and J by 1 base, with 11 bases between. Germline loops: CDR1 SNHLY, CDR2 FYNNEI. CDR3 loop: CASSLTVLQETQYF. CDR3 DNA: TGTGCCAGCAGTCTGACAGTACTCCAAGAGACCCAGTACTTC. Full variable domain (missing parts from reference TRBV2 and TRBJ2-5): EPEVTQTPSHQVTQMGQEVILRCVPISNHLYFYWYRQILGQKVEFLVSFYNNEISEKSEIFDDQFSVERPDGSNFTLKIRSTKLEDSAMYFCASSLTVLQETQYFGPGTRLLVL.

V gene TRBV3-1 (or the pseudogene TRBV3-2) combines with J gene TRBJ1-1; 9 nucleotides agree with TRBD1. The V and J ends lost 6 bases and 6 bases, in that order; junction bases with no gene match: 2. Germline assignment: CDR1 LGHDT and CDR2 YNNKEL (reference sequence). The length of the CDR3 is 12 residues. This chain's CDR3 is CASRRTGAEAFF. The CDR3 DNA reads TGTGCCAGCAGGAGGACAGGGGCTGAAGCTTTCTTT.

This sequence joins TRBV12-5 and TRBJ2-1; TRBD2 matches at 12 bases. Germline assignment: CDR1 LGHNT and CDR2 FRNRAP. The CDR3 runs to 17 residues. V dropped 2 bases and J dropped 7; count of bases not matched to a gene: 9. CDR3 sequence reads: CASGLPSLAGGGNEQFF. CDR3 nucleotide sequence: TGTGCTAGTGGTTTGCCCTCACTAGCGGGAGGAGGTAATGAGCAGTTCTTC.